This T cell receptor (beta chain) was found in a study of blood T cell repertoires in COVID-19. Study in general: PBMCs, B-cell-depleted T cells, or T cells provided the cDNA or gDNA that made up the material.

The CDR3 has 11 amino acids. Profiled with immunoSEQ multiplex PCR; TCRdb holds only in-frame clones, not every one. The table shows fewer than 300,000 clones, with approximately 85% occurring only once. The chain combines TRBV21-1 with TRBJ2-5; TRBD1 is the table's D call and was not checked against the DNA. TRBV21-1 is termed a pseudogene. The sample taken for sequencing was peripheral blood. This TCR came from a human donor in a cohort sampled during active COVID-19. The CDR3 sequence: CASMGRGGPYF. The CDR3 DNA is TGTGCCAGCATGGGCCGAGGGGGTCCTTACTTC.